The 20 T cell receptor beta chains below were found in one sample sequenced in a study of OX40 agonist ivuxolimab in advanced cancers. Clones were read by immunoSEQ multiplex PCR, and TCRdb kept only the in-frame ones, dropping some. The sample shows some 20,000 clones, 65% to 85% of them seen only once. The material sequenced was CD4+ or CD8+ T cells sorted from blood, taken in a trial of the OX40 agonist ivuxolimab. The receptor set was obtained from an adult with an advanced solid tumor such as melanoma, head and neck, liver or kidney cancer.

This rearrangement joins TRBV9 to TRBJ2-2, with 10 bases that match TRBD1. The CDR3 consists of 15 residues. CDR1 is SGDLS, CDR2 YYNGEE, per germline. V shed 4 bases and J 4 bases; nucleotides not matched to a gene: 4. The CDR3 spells CASSTGQGTTGELFF. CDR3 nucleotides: TGTGCCAGCAGCACGGGACAGGGGACCACCGGGGAGCTGTTTTTT.

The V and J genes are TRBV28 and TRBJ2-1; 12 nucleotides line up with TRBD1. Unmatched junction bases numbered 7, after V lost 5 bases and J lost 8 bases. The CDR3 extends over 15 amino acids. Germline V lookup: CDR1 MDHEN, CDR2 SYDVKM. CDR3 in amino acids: CASSPGTGGGYEQFF. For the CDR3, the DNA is TGTGCCAGCAGTCCCGGGACAGGGGGCGGTTATGAGCAGTTCTTC.

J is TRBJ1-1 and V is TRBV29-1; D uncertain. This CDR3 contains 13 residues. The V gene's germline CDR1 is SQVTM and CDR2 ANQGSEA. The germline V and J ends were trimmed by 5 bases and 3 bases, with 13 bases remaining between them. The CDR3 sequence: CSVSEEAYTEAFF. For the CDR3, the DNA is TGCAGCGTTTCGGAGGAAGCGTACACTGAAGCTTTCTTT.

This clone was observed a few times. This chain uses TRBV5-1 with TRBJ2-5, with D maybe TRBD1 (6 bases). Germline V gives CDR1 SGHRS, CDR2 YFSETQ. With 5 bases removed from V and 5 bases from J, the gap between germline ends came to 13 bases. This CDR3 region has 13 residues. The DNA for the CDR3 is TGCGCCAGCAGTGCCACAGGGCAGGAGACCCAGTACTTC. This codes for CASSATGQETQYF. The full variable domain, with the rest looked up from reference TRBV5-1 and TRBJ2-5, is KAGVTQTPRYLIKTRGQQVTLSCSPISGHRSVSWYQQTPGQGLQFLFEYFSETQRNKGNFPGRFSGRQFSNSRSEMNVSTLELGDSALYLCASSATGQETQYFGPGTRLLVL.

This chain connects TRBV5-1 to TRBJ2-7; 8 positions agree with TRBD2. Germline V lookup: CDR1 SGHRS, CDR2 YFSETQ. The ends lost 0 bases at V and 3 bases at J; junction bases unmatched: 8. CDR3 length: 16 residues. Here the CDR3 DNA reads TGCGCCAGCAGCTTGGAGAGCGGGAGCGCCGGCTACGAGCAGTACTTC. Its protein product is CASSLESGSAGYEQYF.

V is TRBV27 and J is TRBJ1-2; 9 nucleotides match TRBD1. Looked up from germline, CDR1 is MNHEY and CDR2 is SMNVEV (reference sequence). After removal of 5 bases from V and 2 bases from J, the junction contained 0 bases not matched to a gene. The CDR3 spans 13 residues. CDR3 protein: CASSGTGNYGYTF. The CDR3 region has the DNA TGTGCCAGCAGTGGGACAGGGAACTATGGCTACACCTTC.

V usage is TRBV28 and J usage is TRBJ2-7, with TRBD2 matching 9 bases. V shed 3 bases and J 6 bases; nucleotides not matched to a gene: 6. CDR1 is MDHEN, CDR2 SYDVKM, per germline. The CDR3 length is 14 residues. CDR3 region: CASSFWREGSEQYF. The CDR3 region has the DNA TGTGCCAGCAGTTTTTGGCGGGAGGGAAGCGAGCAGTACTTC.

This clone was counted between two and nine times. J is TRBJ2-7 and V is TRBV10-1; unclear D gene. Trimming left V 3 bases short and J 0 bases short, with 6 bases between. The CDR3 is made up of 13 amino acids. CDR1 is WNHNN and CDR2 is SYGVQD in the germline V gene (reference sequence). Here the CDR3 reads CASSEGSSYEQYF. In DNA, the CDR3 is TGCGCCAGCAGTGAAGGCAGCTCCTACGAGCAGTACTTC.

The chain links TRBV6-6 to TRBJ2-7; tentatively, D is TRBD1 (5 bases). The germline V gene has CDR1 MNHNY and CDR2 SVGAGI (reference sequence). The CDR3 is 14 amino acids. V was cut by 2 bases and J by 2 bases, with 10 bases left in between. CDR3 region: CASSYHGQTYEQYF. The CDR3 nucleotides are TGTGCCAGCAGTTACCACGGACAAACCTACGAGCAGTACTTC.

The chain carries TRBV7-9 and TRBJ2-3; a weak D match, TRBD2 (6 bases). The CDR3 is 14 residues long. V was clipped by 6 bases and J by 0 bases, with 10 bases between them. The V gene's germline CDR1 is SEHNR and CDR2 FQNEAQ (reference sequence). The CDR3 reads CASRGLISTDTQYF. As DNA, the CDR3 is TGTGCCAGCAGGGGACTGATCAGCACAGATACGCAGTATTTT.

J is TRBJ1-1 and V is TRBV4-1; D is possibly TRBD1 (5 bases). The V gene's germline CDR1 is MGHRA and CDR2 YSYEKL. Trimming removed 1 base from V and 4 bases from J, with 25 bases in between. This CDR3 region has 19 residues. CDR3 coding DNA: TGCGCCAGCAGCCAAGGAGGTGGGGCAGGGTGGCGTTTCGGCACTGAAGCTTTCTTT. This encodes CASSQGGGAGWRFGTEAFF.

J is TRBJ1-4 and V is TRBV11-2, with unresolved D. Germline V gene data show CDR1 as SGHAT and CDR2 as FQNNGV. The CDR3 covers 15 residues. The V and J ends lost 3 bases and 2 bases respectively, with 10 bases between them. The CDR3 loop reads CASSLVRGTNEKLFF. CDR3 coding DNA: TGTGCCAGCAGCTTGGTGAGAGGTACTAATGAAAAACTGTTTTTT.

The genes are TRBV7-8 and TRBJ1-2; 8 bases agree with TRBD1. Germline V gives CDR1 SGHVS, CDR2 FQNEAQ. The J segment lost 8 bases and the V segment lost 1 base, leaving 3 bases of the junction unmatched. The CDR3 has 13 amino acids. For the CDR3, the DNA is TGTGCCAGCAGCTTAGGACAGGGGTCCGGCTACACCTTC. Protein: CASSLGQGSGYTF.

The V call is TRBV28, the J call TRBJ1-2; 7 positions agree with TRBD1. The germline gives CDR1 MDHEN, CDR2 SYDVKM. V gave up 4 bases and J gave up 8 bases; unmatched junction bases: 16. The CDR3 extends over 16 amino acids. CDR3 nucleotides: TGTGCCAGCAGTTCGGCCGGGACAGAAGGCTCGGGGGGCTACACCTTC. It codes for CASSSAGTEGSGGYTF.

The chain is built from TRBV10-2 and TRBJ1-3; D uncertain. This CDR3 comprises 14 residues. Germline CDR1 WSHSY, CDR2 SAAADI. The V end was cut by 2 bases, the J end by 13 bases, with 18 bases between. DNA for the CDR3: TGCGCCAGCAGTGAGAACTCCCCCATGATGCCGATATATTTT. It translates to CASSENSPMMPIYF.

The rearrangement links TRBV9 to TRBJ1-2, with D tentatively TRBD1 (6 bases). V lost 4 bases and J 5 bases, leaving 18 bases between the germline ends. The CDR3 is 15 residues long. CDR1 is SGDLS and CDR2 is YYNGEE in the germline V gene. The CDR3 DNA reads TGTGCCAGCAGCCGGCGGGGGGCTCGACTATATGGCTACACCTTC. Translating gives CASSRRGARLYGYTF.

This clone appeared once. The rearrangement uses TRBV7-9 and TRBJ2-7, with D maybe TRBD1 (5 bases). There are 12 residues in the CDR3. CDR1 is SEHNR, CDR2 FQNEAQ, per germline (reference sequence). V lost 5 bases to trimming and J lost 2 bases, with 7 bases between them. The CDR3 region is CASSDSTYEQYF. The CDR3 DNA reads TGTGCCAGCAGCGACAGTACCTACGAGCAGTACTTC.

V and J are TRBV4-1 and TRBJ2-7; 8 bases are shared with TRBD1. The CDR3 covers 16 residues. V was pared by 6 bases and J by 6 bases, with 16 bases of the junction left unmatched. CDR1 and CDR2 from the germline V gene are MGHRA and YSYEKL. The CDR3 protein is CASSSGTGGLSGEQYF. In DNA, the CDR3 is TGCGCCAGCAGTTCCGGGACAGGAGGGCTTTCGGGCGAGCAGTACTTC.

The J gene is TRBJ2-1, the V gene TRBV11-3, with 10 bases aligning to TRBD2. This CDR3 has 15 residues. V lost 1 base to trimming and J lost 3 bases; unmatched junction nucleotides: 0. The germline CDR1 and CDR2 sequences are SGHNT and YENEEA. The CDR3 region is CASSLGTSGYNEQFF. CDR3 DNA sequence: TGTGCCAGCAGCTTAGGGACTAGCGGCTACAATGAGCAGTTCTTC.

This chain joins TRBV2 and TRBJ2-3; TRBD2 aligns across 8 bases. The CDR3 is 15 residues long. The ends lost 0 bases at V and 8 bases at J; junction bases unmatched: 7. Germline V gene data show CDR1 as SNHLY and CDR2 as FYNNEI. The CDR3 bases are TGTGCCAGCAGTGAAGCGCTTAGGACTAGCTCTACGCAGTATTTT. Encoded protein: CASSEALRTSSTQYF. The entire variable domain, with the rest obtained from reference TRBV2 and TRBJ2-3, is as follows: EPEVTQTPSHQVTQMGQEVILRCVPISNHLYFYWYRQILGQKVEFLVSFYNNEISEKSEIFDDQFSVERPDGSNFTLKIRSTKLEDSAMYFCASSEALRTSSTQYFGPGTRLTVL.